The 10 T cell receptor beta chains reported below all come from one sample, sequenced in a study of CD8+ T cells in alopecia areata. RNA extraction was followed by reverse transcription into cDNA, which acted as the sequencing template. Clones were read by immunoSEQ multiplex PCR, and TCRdb kept only the in-frame ones, dropping some. The repertoire includes 150,000 to 200,000 clones, less than 70% of them detected once, and approximately 14% sits in the top ten. Treatment of the sample: oral pan-JAK inhibitor, 5-10 mg twice daily. The sample was CD4+ T cells sorted from blood, taken at week 24, from a patient treated with tofacitinib. The receptors come from a human donor with alopecia areata.

The CDR3: CASSLDRGGTEQYF. CDR3 DNA sequence: TGCGCCAGCAGCCTGGACAGGGGCGGTACCGAGCAGTACTTC. The V gene is TRBV5-1, the J gene TRBJ2-7, with TRBD1 identical over 9 bases. V shed 4 bases and J 6 bases; nucleotides not matched to a gene: 8. The CDR3 runs 14 residues. Germline V lookup: CDR1 SGHRS, CDR2 YFSETQ.

The J gene is TRBJ2-3, the V gene TRBV6-5; D gene ambiguous. This CDR3 region has 16 residues. Germline V gene lookup returns CDR1 MNHEY and CDR2 SVGAGI. Trimming removed 0 bases from V and 0 bases from J, with 10 bases in between. CDR3 in amino acids: CASSYSYASSTDTQYF. DNA of the CDR3: TGTGCCAGCAGTTACTCGTACGCCAGTAGCACAGATACGCAGTATTTT.

V is TRBV5-1 and J is TRBJ1-5, with D possibly TRBD1 on 6 matching bases. The V and J ends lost 3 bases and 5 bases respectively, with 9 bases between them. The CDR3 is made up of 13 amino acids. Per germline, CDR1 SGHRS and CDR2 YFSETQ. CDR3 DNA sequence: TGCGCCAGCAGCTGGGGGGCCGATCAGCCCCAGCATTTT. Translated, it gives CASSWGADQPQHF.

This clone was picked up one time. The chain couples TRBV19 to TRBJ2-5; 8 bases line up with TRBD2. J gave up 5 bases and V 9 bases, and 5 bases lay outside the gene matches. Germline V lookup: CDR1 LNHDA, CDR2 SQIVND (reference sequence). CDR3 length equals 12 residues. This CDR3 reads CASGAGAETQYF. CDR3 DNA: TGTGCCAGCGGAGCGGGGGCGGAGACCCAGTACTTC.

This sequence joins TRBV5-6 and TRBJ2-3, with 10 bases aligning to TRBD1. Germline CDR1 is SGHDT and CDR2 is YYEEEE. The V segment lost 0 bases and the J segment 6 bases; nucleotides outside the gene matches: 7. CDR3 length: 16 amino acids. Here the CDR3 reads CASSLVSDRGRDTQYF. The CDR3 DNA follows: TGTGCCAGCAGCTTGGTCTCGGACAGGGGGAGGGATACGCAGTATTTT.

The table lists this clone with a few counts. This rearrangement joins TRBV5-1 to TRBJ2-2, with 7 nucleotides matching TRBD1. From germline, CDR1 is SGHRS and CDR2 YFSETQ. V lost 0 bases and J lost 3; bases outside the gene matches: 5. This CDR3 region has 16 residues. DNA for the CDR3: TGCGCCAGCAGCTTGGGACAGGGCGGAGACACCGGGGAGCTGTTTTTT. Amino acid sequence: CASSLGQGGDTGELFF. Combining the CDR3 with reference TRBV5-1 and TRBJ2-2 gives the whole variable domain KAGVTQTPRYLIKTRGQQVTLSCSPISGHRSVSWYQQTPGQGLQFLFEYFSETQRNKGNFPGRFSGRQFSNSRSEMNVSTLELGDSALYLCASSLGQGGDTGELFFGEGSRLTVL.

J is TRBJ2-3 and V is TRBV30; possibly TRBD1 or TRBD2 for D (5 bases each). The CDR3 consists of 14 residues. V lost 0 bases and J lost 5, with 12 bases in between. The germline V gene has CDR1 GTSNPN and CDR2 SVGIG (reference sequence). For the CDR3, the DNA is TGTGCCTGGAGTGTACGGGGCGGTGTAGATACGCAGTATTTT. Amino acids: CAWSVRGGVDTQYF.

The gene calls are TRBV30 and TRBJ2-7; 7 bases fit TRBD1. The CDR3 runs to 13 residues. Losses at the gene ends were 4 bases for V and 2 bases for J; bases not matched to a gene: 5. Germline V CDR1 and CDR2: GTSNPN, SVGIG (reference sequence). The CDR3 nucleotides are TGTGCCTGGATCCGGGACAGCACCTACGAGCAGTACTTC. Its protein product is CAWIRDSTYEQYF.

The V and J genes are TRBV5-1 and TRBJ2-5, with D tentatively TRBD2 (7 bases). The CDR3 spans 16 residues. V was clipped by 0 bases and J by 2 bases, with 14 bases between them. The germline gives CDR1 SGHRS, CDR2 YFSETQ. CDR3 bases: TGCGCCAGCAGCTTGGTGGGGGGGCAAGGTCAAGAGACCCAGTACTTC. It codes for CASSLVGGQGQETQYF.

This sequence joins TRBV7-2 and TRBJ1-1; 7 bases are shared with TRBD1. CDR3 length: 14 amino acids. CDR1 is SGHTA and CDR2 is FQGNSA in the germline V gene. V lost 5 bases and J lost 6; bases outside the gene matches: 9. CDR3 sequence (DNA): TGTGCCAGCAGCCTCAGGGGGGGTTCAGCTGAAGCTTTCTTT. Translation: CASSLRGGSAEAFF.